This T cell receptor beta chain was recovered during a study of blood T cell repertoires in COVID-19. Across the whole study: Samples of COVID-19 (acute and convalescent) were obtained from the United States, Italy and Spain. T cells, B-cell-depleted T cells, or PBMCs supplied cDNA or gDNA.

Per the study methods: Estimates of nucleated cell counts were drawn from the amplification of reference gene primers. Sequenced by immunoSEQ multiplex PCR; TCRdb stores in-frame clones only, minus some. D and trimming were read from the DNA, whereas the V and J calls and clone size are those reported in that table. The sample includes roughly 250,000 clones, approximately 86% of them seen just once. This clone was observed a handful of times. Germline V gives CDR1 SGHVS, CDR2 FNYEAQ. The CDR3 is made up of 15 amino acids. The V segment lost 5 bases and the J segment 3 bases; nucleotides outside the gene matches: 7.

This sequence was found in a human donor with COVID-19, enrolled during active disease. The donor label of this sample is uncertain. The source material was peripheral blood. This chain uses TRBV7-6 with TRBJ2-3, with TRBD2 matching 8 bases. CDR3 in amino acids: CASSPPGLATDTQYF. CDR3 bases: TGTGCCAGCAGCCCCCCCGGACTAGCAACAGATACGCAGTATTTT.